The clone carrying this T cell receptor (beta chain) has just a few counts. The antigen is unknown. This sample is drawn from a study of blood T cells in healthy people across ages. Then a second PCR, running about 6 to 12 cycles, was carried out with a sample-barcoded 5' primer and a J-beta primer mix. Each single sample gave us at least 2.5 million CDR3-containing paired-end reads. TCRdb reprocessed the 5' RACE reads via MiXCR and lists one record per CDR3 protein. The top ten hold less than 9.5% of the sample, which has 1.5 million to 2 million distinct CDR3 sequences, 28% seen once. Broader study findings: In older individuals, TCR beta diversity per million T cells was lower, falling roughly linearly with age.

PBMCs were isolated at a quantity of at least 6 million per sample. The CDR3 totals 14 residues. V was trimmed by 5 bases and J by 2 bases, leaving 12 bases between them. Per germline, CDR1 SGHTA and CDR2 FQGNSA. The specimen sequenced was blood. V and J are TRBV7-2 and TRBJ2-5, with D maybe TRBD2 (5 bases). The TCR sequence derives from a woman in her twenties or thirties in good health. CDR3 bases: TGTGCCAGCAGCCCCCCCCGGAGGCAAGAGACCCAGTACTTC. As protein: CASSPPRRQETQYF.